Below, 16 T cell receptor beta chains from the same sample are listed, as sequenced in a study of blood T cell repertoires in COVID-19. TCRdb's copy holds only in-frame clones and misses some; the assay was immunoSEQ multiplex PCR. Here the sample spans 110,000 or so clones, approximately 88% being singletons. The sample consisted of peripheral blood. All receptors come from a woman in her forties with acute or convalescent COVID-19.

J is TRBJ1-2 and V is TRBV19; D uncertain. V lost 4 bases, J lost 5 bases, and 11 bases lay in between. This CDR3 is built from 13 residues. Germline V lookup: CDR1 LNHDA, CDR2 SQIVND (reference sequence). Written as DNA, the CDR3 is TGTGCCAGTAGTAGGCCCGCTGATTATGGCTACACCTTC. It specifies CASSRPADYGYTF.

As for this clone: The same CDR3 is also encoded by other DNA sequences in this sample. The rearrangement uses TRBV18 and TRBJ2-7; D not resolved. The CDR3 extends over 15 amino acids. The germline gives CDR1 KGHSH, CDR2 LQKENI. Trimming left V 3 bases short and J 6 bases short, with 18 bases between. CDR3 coding DNA: TGTGCCAGCTCACCGGCCGGTGTGCTAGGCGTCGAGCAGTACTTC. Translated, it gives CASSPAGVLGVEQYF.

J is TRBJ2-7 and V is TRBV7-9, with a weak D call TRBD1 (6 bases). V was cut by 1 base and J by 7 bases, with 8 bases left in between. This CDR3 contains 12 residues. In germline, CDR1 is SEHNR, CDR2 FQNEAQ (reference sequence). CDR3 residues: CASSLVGTEQYF. CDR3 in DNA: TGTGCCAGCAGCTTAGTGGGGACAGAGCAGTACTTC.

The chain couples TRBV5-4 to TRBJ1-2; 11 nucleotides agree with TRBD1. Germline loops: CDR1 SGHNT, CDR2 YYREEE (reference sequence). The V segment lost 4 bases and the J segment 5 bases; nucleotides outside the gene matches: 13. The CDR3 has 17 amino acids. CDR3 region: CASSGRTGGGPSYGYTF. The CDR3 DNA sequence: TGTGCCAGCAGCGGGAGGACAGGGGGCGGCCCGTCTTATGGCTACACCTTC.

V usage is TRBV19 and J usage is TRBJ2-2, with TRBD1 matching 8 bases. Germline V gives CDR1 LNHDA, CDR2 SQIVND (reference sequence). Trimming cost V 5 bases and J 6 bases; bases outside gene matches: 11. The CDR3 has 16 amino acids. CDR3 sequence reads: CASSPGQGLGAGELFF. The CDR3 DNA is TGTGCCAGTAGTCCCGGACAGGGACTTGGTGCCGGGGAGCTGTTTTTT.

This clone came up once. The CDR3 bases are TGTGCCAGCATGGGGGACGCAGGGGCCATATATTTT. Its translation: CASMGDAGAIYF. The chain uses TRBV6-5 and TRBJ1-3, with D perhaps matching TRBD1 (6 bases). Looked up from germline, CDR1 is MNHEY and CDR2 is SVGAGI. V lost 7 bases and J 11 bases, leaving 15 bases between the germline ends. The CDR3 contains 12 residues.

V and J are TRBV6-5 and TRBJ1-6; D not certain. V was clipped by 6 bases and J by 2 bases, with 5 bases between them. The germline gives CDR1 MNHEY, CDR2 SVGAGI. The CDR3 runs 13 residues. The CDR3: CASSAAYNSPLHF. Here the CDR3 DNA reads TGTGCCAGCAGCGCGGCCTATAATTCACCCCTCCACTTT.

The chain combines TRBV3-1 (or the pseudogene TRBV3-2) with TRBJ1-1, with TRBD1 as a possible D gene (6 bases). Germline CDR1 reads LGHDT; CDR2 reads YNNKEL (reference sequence). This CDR3 is 13 amino acids long. The V end lost 6 bases, the J end lost 6 bases, and 14 bases lay between the germline ends. For the CDR3, the DNA is TGTGCCAGCAGTCGACAGGATAGCGCTGAAGCTTTCTTT. This codes for CASSRQDSAEAFF.

This clone came up once. The genes are TRBV30 and TRBJ2-4; D may be TRBD2 (5 bases). V was clipped by 0 bases and J by 0 bases, with 9 bases between them. The CDR3 sequence is 15 residues long. Germline V gene data show CDR1 as GTSNPN and CDR2 as SVGIG (reference sequence). The CDR3 region is CAWSVRGSAKNIQYF. CDR3 DNA sequence: TGTGCCTGGAGTGTACGCGGGTCAGCCAAAAACATTCAGTACTTC.

The V gene is TRBV3-1 (or the pseudogene TRBV3-2), the J gene TRBJ1-4; TRBD1 agrees at 7 bases. V lost 3 bases, J lost 8 bases, and 6 bases stayed unmatched. Germline V gives CDR1 LGHDT, CDR2 YNNKEL (reference sequence). The CDR3 contains 14 residues. CDR3: CASSQKTGPEKLFF. CDR3 coding DNA: TGTGCCAGCAGCCAGAAGACAGGGCCAGAAAAACTGTTTTTT.

This clone has a single count. The chain is built from TRBV2 and TRBJ2-7; 8 bases agree with TRBD1. This CDR3 is built from 15 residues. Losses at the gene ends were 5 bases for V and 0 bases for J; bases not matched to a gene: 6. Germline lookup yields CDR1 SNHLY and CDR2 FYNNEI. The CDR3 reads CASSLAGGASYEQYF. Here the CDR3 DNA reads TGTGCCAGCAGTCTAGCAGGGGGCGCCTCCTACGAGCAGTACTTC.

This chain uses TRBV6-2 or TRBV6-3 with TRBJ1-6; TRBD1 aligns across 7 bases. The germline gives CDR1 MNHEY, CDR2 SVGEGT. This CDR3 region has 16 residues. V was pared by 5 bases and J by 8 bases, with 12 bases of the junction left unmatched. For the CDR3, the DNA is TGTGCCAGCAGTCAGGGGGACAGAATCCGGCATTCACCCCTCCACTTT. Translating gives CASSQGDRIRHSPLHF.

The chain carries TRBV7-8 and TRBJ2-2, with 9 bases lining up with TRBD1. Losses at the gene ends were 5 bases for V and 5 bases for J; bases not matched to a gene: 6. This CDR3 is built from 15 residues. Germline lookup yields CDR1 SGHVS and CDR2 FQNEAQ. CDR3 sequence (DNA): TGTGCCAGCAGCCCTGGACAGGGGTTGACCGGGGAGCTGTTTTTT. As protein: CASSPGQGLTGELFF.

The chain uses TRBV3-1 (or the pseudogene TRBV3-2) and TRBJ1-1; 8 nucleotides line up with TRBD1. J gave up 5 bases and V 2 bases, and 4 bases lay outside the gene matches. Per the germline V gene, CDR1 is LGHDT and CDR2 is YNNKEL (reference sequence). The CDR3 extends over 14 amino acids. The CDR3 DNA follows: TGTGCCAGCAGCCAACAGGGGGCAGGAACTGAAGCTTTCTTT. Protein product: CASSQQGAGTEAFF.

The V call is TRBV7-9, the J call TRBJ2-2; 8 bases agree with TRBD1. The germline V gene encodes CDR1 SEHNR and CDR2 FQNEAQ (reference sequence). Trimming removed 1 base from V and 11 bases from J; junction bases left unmatched: 6. CDR3 length equals 14 residues. The CDR3 sequence: CASSLEYQGAELFF. The CDR3 nucleotides are TGTGCCAGCAGCTTAGAGTATCAGGGGGCAGAGCTGTTTTTT.

This rearrangement joins TRBV2 to TRBJ2-5; 11 bases agree with TRBD2. CDR1 and CDR2 (germline): SNHLY, FYNNEI. The CDR3 covers 13 residues. V shed 5 bases, J shed 11 bases, and the junction held 7 bases outside the gene matches. The CDR3 bases are TGTGCCAGCAGTCTGGGACTAGCGGATAGGCAGTACTTC. Translating it yields CASSLGLADRQYF.